This T cell receptor (beta chain) derives from a study of cytomegalovirus exposure and HLA in healthy donors. Study results and caveats: Certain indistinguishable V segments, among them TRBV6-2 and TRBV6-3, were excluded. TCR beta chain V- and J-gene trimming was linked, in a later analysis, to a missense variant in DCLRE1C.

V lost 4 bases to trimming and J lost 0 bases; unmatched junction nucleotides: 5. Germline CDR1 MNHEY, CDR2 SMNVEV (reference sequence). The CDR3 runs to 16 residues. This clone came up once. Its antigen is not known. A multiplex PCR was run with 60 Vbeta primers and 13 Jbeta primers. This table comes from immunoSEQ multiplex PCR, and its TCRdb copy is limited to in-frame clones, with some not included. Here the sample spans 200,000 to 250,000 clones, more than 75% being singletons. J is TRBJ2-7 and V is TRBV27; TRBD2 matches 11 bases. Sequencing used PBMCs. The TCR originated in a human donor in good health. CDR3 sequence (DNA): TGTGCCAGCAGTTCTCCTAGCGGGAGGAGCTCCTACGAGCAGTACTTC. Translating it yields CASSSPSGRSSYEQYF.